This TCR beta chain was identified in a study of T cells in Graves' hyperthyroidism and ophthalmopathy. Study as a whole: Peripheral blood collection took place at initial diagnosis, before any treatment. The study's findings and limits: A model built on 13 V-J features separated ophthalmopathy from stable hyperthyroidism.

RNA transcripts yielded amplified TCR beta CDR3 regions. Researchers ran a first-round RT-PCR on the TCR CDR3 using the HTBI primer set. TCRdb re-called the multiplex PCR reads through MiXCR, storing one row per CDR3 protein. The sample has about 520,000 distinct CDR3 sequences; roughly a quarter are singletons. The ends were cut back, 4 bases at V and 2 bases at J, with 9 bases in the middle. CDR3 length: 14 residues. Germline CDR1 reads MNHNS; CDR2 reads SASEGT. As to this clonotype: Its antigen is undetermined.

This rearrangement joins TRBV6-1 to TRBJ1-3, with D possibly matching TRBD1 (5 bases). This clonotype originated in a woman aged 25 to 39 with Graves' ophthalmopathy. Sequenced: blood. The DNA for the CDR3 is TGTGCCAGCAGTGCTCAGGGTACTGGAAACACCATATATTTT. As protein: CASSAQGTGNTIYF.